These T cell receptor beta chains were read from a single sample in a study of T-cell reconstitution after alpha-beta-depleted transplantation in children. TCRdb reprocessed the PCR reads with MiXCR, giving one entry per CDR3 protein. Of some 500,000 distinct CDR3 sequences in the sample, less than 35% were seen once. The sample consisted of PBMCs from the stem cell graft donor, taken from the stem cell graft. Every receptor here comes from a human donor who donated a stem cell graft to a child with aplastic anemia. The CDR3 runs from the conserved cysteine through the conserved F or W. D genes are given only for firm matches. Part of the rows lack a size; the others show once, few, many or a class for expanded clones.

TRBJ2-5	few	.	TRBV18	CASSPDQLETQYF	TGTGCCAGCTCACCGGATCAGTTGGAGACCCAGTACTTC
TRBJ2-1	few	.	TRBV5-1	CATSGAAYNEQFF	TGCGCCACATCAGGGGCGGCCTACAATGAGCAGTTCTTC
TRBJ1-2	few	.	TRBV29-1	CSVVQASNYGYTF	TGCAGCGTTGTGCAGGCTTCTAACTATGGCTACACCTTC
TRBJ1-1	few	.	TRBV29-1	CSVRGGTSFNTEAFF	TGCAGCGTCCGCGGAGGGACAAGCTTTAACACTGAAGCTTTCTTT
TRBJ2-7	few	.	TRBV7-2	CASSEAITGAYEQYF	TGTGCCAGCAGCGAGGCTATTACGGGAGCCTACGAGCAGTACTTC
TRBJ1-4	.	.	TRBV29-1	CSVGDATNEKLFF	TGCAGCGTTGGAGACGCAACTAATGAAAAACTGTTTTTT
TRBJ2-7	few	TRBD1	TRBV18	CASSPTGFNEQYF	TGTGCCAGCTCACCGACAGGGTTTAACGAGCAGTACTTC
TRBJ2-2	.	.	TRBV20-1	CSARVGGGEDGELFF	TGCAGTGCTAGAGTGGGAGGGGGTGAAGACGGGGAGCTGTTTTTT
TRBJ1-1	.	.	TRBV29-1	CSVEGGTEAFF	TGCAGCGTCGAGGGGGGAACTGAAGCTTTCTTT
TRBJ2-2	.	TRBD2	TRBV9	CASSPRGDTGELFF	TGTGCCAGCAGCCCCCGGGGGGACACCGGGGAGCTGTTTTTT
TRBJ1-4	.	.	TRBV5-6	CASSVAEKLFF	TGTGCCAGCAGCGTCGCCGAAAAACTGTTTTTT
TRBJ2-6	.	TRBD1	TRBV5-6	CASSLVETGGAAGANVLTF	TGTGCCAGCAGCTTGGTAGAGACAGGGGGCGCGGCTGGGGCCAACGTCCTGACTTTC
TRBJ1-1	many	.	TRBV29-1	CSTTGPMNTEAFF	TGCAGCACCACAGGGCCGATGAACACTGAAGCTTTCTTT
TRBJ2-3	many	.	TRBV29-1	CSVETVDSTDTQYF	TGCAGCGTGGAGACTGTTGACAGCACAGATACGCAGTATTTT
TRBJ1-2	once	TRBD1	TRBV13	CASSSGTGAGYTF	TGTGCCAGCAGCTCAGGGACAGGGGCTGGCTACACCTTC
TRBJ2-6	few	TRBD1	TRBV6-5	CASSYSGTGGSGANVLTF	TGTGCCAGCAGTTACTCCGGGACAGGGGGCTCTGGGGCCAACGTCCTGACTTTC
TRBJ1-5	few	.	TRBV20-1	CSAARTPGNQPQHF	TGCAGTGCCGCCAGGACCCCTGGCAATCAGCCCCAGCATTTT
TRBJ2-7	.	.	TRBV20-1	CSARTPTGYEQYF	TGCAGTGCTAGGACCCCTACCGGATACGAGCAGTACTTC
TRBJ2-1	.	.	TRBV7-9	CASSLLHTGNNEQFF	TGTGCCAGCAGCTTACTCCACACGGGGAACAATGAGCAGTTCTTC
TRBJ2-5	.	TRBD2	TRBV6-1	CASQGLAGSQETQYF	TGTGCCAGTCAGGGACTAGCGGGCTCACAAGAGACCCAGTACTTC
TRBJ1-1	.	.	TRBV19	CASSPSGYHTEAFF	TGTGCCAGTAGTCCTTCAGGGTACCACACTGAAGCTTTCTTT
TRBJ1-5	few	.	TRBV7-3	CASSSDRPSANQPQHF	TGTGCCAGCAGCTCCGACAGGCCCTCAGCAAATCAGCCCCAGCATTTT
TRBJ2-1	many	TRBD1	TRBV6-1	CASSLRRTGAEQFF	TGTGCCAGCAGCCTCCGCAGGACAGGGGCGGAGCAGTTCTTC
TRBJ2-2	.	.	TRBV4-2	CASSQDRGQGDTGELFF	TGTGCCAGCAGCCAAGATCGGGGGCAGGGGGACACCGGGGAGCTGTTTTTT
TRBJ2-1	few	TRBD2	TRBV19	CASSPSGRARTNEQFF	TGTGCCAGTAGTCCTAGCGGGAGGGCAAGAACGAATGAGCAGTTCTTC
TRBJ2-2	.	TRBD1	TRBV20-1	CSAVRPIGQGASTGELFF	TGCAGTGCTGTAAGACCGATCGGACAGGGGGCTTCCACCGGGGAGCTGTTTTTT
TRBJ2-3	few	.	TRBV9	CASSIGPGLGADTQYF	TGTGCCAGCAGCATAGGCCCCGGGTTAGGTGCAGATACGCAGTATTTT
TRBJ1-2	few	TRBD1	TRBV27	CASSRDRGQGYTF	TGTGCCAGCAGCCGGGACAGGGGGCAAGGCTACACCTTC
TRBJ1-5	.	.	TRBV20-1	CSAGGGAAQPQHF	TGCAGTGCTGGGGGGGGGGCAGCGCAGCCCCAGCATTTT
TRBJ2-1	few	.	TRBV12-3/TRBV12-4	CASSPTRNSYNEQFF	TGTGCCAGCAGTCCGACTCGAAACTCCTACAATGAGCAGTTCTTC
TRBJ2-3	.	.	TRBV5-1	CASSLAGATDTQYF	TGCGCCAGCAGCTTGGCGGGAGCAACAGATACGCAGTATTTT
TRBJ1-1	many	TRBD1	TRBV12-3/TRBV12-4	CASSLSGGEAFF	TGCGCCAGCAGCTTATCAGGGGGTGAAGCTTTCTTT
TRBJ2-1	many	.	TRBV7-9	CASSPQPPYNEQFF	TGTGCCAGCAGCCCGCAGCCCCCCTACAATGAGCAGTTCTTC
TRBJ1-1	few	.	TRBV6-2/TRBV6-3	CASSYGRPRKNTEAFF	TGTGCCAGCAGTTACGGCAGGCCTCGAAAGAACACTGAAGCTTTCTTT
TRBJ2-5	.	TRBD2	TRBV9	CASSVGLREGPEETQYF	TGTGCCAGCAGCGTAGGGTTACGGGAGGGCCCTGAAGAGACCCAGTACTTC
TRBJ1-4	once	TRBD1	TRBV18	CASSRTGANEKLFF	TGTGCCAGCTCCCGGACAGGGGCTAATGAAAAACTGTTTTTT
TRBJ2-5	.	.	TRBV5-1	CASSQGGRIAQETQYF	TGCGCCAGCAGTCAGGGCGGGCGTATCGCTCAAGAGACCCAGTACTTC
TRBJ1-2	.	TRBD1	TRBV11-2	CASSLDHGTGDSYTF	TGTGCCAGCAGCTTGGACCACGGGACAGGGGATTCCTACACCTTC